These 29 T cell receptor beta chains share one sample of origin, sequenced in a study of blood T cells in healthy people across ages. A second 7 to 11 cycle PCR used barcoded and J-beta primers. TCRdb re-called the 5' RACE reads through MiXCR, storing one row per CDR3 protein. The sample shows some 1.1 million distinct CDR3 sequences, 30% to 40% of them seen only once. The sample was blood. The receptors here all came from a man between 18 and 29 years old in good health.

This clonotype was counted only a few times. The chain uses TRBV7-9 and TRBJ2-1; D may correspond to TRBD1 or TRBD2 (5 bases each). Germline CDR1 SEHNR, CDR2 FQNEAQ (reference sequence). This CDR3 comprises 16 residues. Trimming pared 2 bases from V and 6 bases from J, leaving 17 bases between. The CDR3 reads CASSLYGGLATNEQFF. CDR3 in DNA: TGTGCCAGCAGCTTATATGGGGGTCTAGCTACCAATGAGCAGTTCTTC. The complete variable domain, with remaining parts taken from reference TRBV7-9 and TRBJ2-1, reads DTGVSQNPRHKITKRGQNVTFRCDPISEHNRLYWYRQTLGQGPEFLTYFQNEAQLEKSRLLSDRFSAERPKGSFSTLEIQRTEQGDSAMYLCASSLYGGLATNEQFFGPGTRLTVL.

Comment on this clonotype: One junction end disagrees with the germline gene, perhaps due to a read error. The rearrangement uses TRBV12-3 or TRBV12-4 and TRBJ2-2; D is tentatively TRBD1 or TRBD2 (6 bases each). The CDR3 is made up of 16 amino acids. CDR3 nucleotides: TGTGCCAGCAGTCACATGACGGGGGCGGGCACCAGGGAGCTGTTTTTT. It encodes CASSHMTGAGTRELFF.

The chain couples TRBV12-3 or TRBV12-4 to TRBJ2-5; D remains unclear. The V end was cut by 6 bases, the J end by 3 bases, with 11 bases between. This CDR3 has 13 residues. The CDR3 here is CASRQPKEETQYF. The DNA for the CDR3 is TGTGCCAGCAGACAGCCGAAGGAAGAGACCCAGTACTTC.

The gene calls are TRBV10-3 and TRBJ2-4; D gene uncertain. The DNA end favors TRBJ2-5, so the J call may be wrong. CDR1 and CDR2 from the germline V gene are ENHRY and SYGVKD. CDR3 size: 17 residues. DNA for the CDR3: TGTGCCATCAGTGAGTCATTGAGACCGCCCCTCCAAGAGACCCAGTACTTC. Protein: CAISESLRPPLQETQYF.

As DNA, the CDR3 is TGTGCCAGCGGCCGCTCGGACAGGGGGTCCTACAATGAGCAGTTCTTC. It is translated as CASGRSDRGSYNEQFF. This sequence joins TRBV7-9 and TRBJ2-1, with 10 bases that match TRBD1. CDR1 and CDR2 from the germline V gene are SEHNR and FQNEAQ (reference sequence). This CDR3 spans 16 amino acids. Trimming at V came to 8 bases and at J to 1 base, leaving 8 bases not matched to a gene. Together with reference TRBV7-9 and TRBJ2-1, the CDR3 gives the full variable domain: DTGVSQNPRHKITKRGQNVTFRCDPISEHNRLYWYRQTLGQGPEFLTYFQNEAQLEKSRLLSDRFSAERPKGSFSTLEIQRTEQGDSAMYLCASGRSDRGSYNEQFFGPGTRLTVL.

Comments on this clonotype: This may arise from a read error, as a much more abundant clone is one base away. This rearrangement joins TRBV25-1 to TRBJ1-1; no definite D call. Germline V gene data show CDR1 as MGHDK and CDR2 as SYGVNS. Trimming stripped 2 bases from V and 3 bases from J, with 4 bases between. The CDR3 runs to 12 residues. CDR3 sequence reads: CASSEGYTEAFF. Here the CDR3 DNA reads TGTGCCAGCAGTGAAGGGTACACTGAAGCTTTCTTT.

V is TRBV29-1 and J is TRBJ2-4, with D perhaps TRBD1 or TRBD2 (5 bases each). The CDR3 runs to 13 residues. Germline CDR1 and CDR2: SQVTM and ANQGSEA. Trimming took 7 bases from V and 5 from J, leaving 15 bases between them. The CDR3 nucleotides read TGCAGCGCCTTGGGGACCGCCGAAAACATTCAGTACTTC. Translation gives CSALGTAENIQYF.

V usage is TRBV5-1 and J usage is TRBJ2-1, with D maybe TRBD1 (5 bases). The CDR3 sequence is 16 residues long. With 0 bases removed from V and 10 bases from J, the gap between germline ends came to 20 bases. The germline gives CDR1 SGHRS, CDR2 YFSETQ. The CDR3 is CASSLAPGPAGGEQFF. Written as DNA, the CDR3 is TGCGCCAGCAGCTTGGCTCCAGGGCCCGCCGGCGGAGAGCAGTTCTTC.

The J gene is TRBJ1-2, the V gene TRBV4-3, with D possibly matching TRBD1 (5 bases). This CDR3 is 13 amino acids long. Germline assignment: CDR1 LGHNA and CDR2 YSLEER. V was trimmed by 2 bases and J by 4 bases, leaving 8 bases between them. CDR3 bases: TGCGCCAGCAGCCAACCGGGGGTCTATGGCTACACCTTC. It yields the protein CASSQPGVYGYTF.

The rearrangement links TRBV12-3 or TRBV12-4 to TRBJ2-1; maybe TRBD2 (6 bases). The CDR3 extends over 14 amino acids. V lost 4 bases and J lost 9, with 16 bases in between. CDR3 coding DNA: TGTGCCAGCAGTTCCACGGGAGATACGCTTGAGCAGTTCTTC. This sequence encodes CASSSTGDTLEQFF.

This clonotype came up many times. The chain uses TRBV5-5 and TRBJ1-2; D uncertain. Looked up from germline, CDR1 is SGHKS and CDR2 is YYEKEE (reference sequence). There are 12 residues in the CDR3. Trimming stripped 1 base from V and 3 bases from J, with 4 bases between. CDR3 region: CASSLLDYGYTF. The CDR3 nucleotides are TGTGCCAGCAGCTTGTTGGACTATGGCTACACCTTC.

The V and J genes are TRBV6-5 and TRBJ2-3; D remains ambiguous. The V gene lost 2 bases and the J gene lost 0 bases, with 6 bases spanning the gap. Germline V gives CDR1 MNHEY, CDR2 SVGAGI. The CDR3 is made up of 14 amino acids. CDR3 bases: TGTGCCAGCAGTTACACAGCTAGCACAGATACGCAGTATTTT. It specifies CASSYTASTDTQYF.

This clonotype was seen only a few times. The chain is built from TRBV7-8 and TRBJ2-3; 13 positions agree with TRBD2. Trimming cost V 5 bases and J 2 bases; bases outside gene matches: 7. CDR1 is SGHVS, CDR2 FQNEAQ, per germline. This CDR3 comprises 17 residues. The CDR3 sequence: CASSLRLAGGDTDTQYF. In DNA, the CDR3 is TGTGCCAGCAGCCTGAGACTAGCGGGGGGTGACACAGATACGCAGTATTTT.

The J gene is TRBJ1-5, the V gene TRBV20-1, with a weak D call TRBD1 (6 bases). Germline CDR1 DFQATT, CDR2 SNEGSKA (reference sequence). Trimming took 2 bases from V and 7 from J, leaving 9 bases between them. The CDR3 is 12 amino acids. The chain's CDR3 is CSARHRAQPQHF. Here the CDR3 DNA reads TGCAGTGCTAGACACAGGGCCCAGCCCCAGCATTTT.

The chain links TRBV5-1 to TRBJ1-4, with D tentatively TRBD1 (5 bases). This CDR3 has 15 amino acids. From germline, CDR1 is SGHRS and CDR2 YFSETQ. Trimming took 4 bases from V and 3 from J, leaving 13 bases between them. In DNA, the CDR3 is TGCGCCAGCAGCCCTTGGGAGGGGTCTAATGAAAAACTGTTTTTT. Protein product: CASSPWEGSNEKLFF.

The V gene is TRBV4-1, the J gene TRBJ2-7; 9 bases agree with TRBD1. Germline lookup yields CDR1 MGHRA and CDR2 YSYEKL. The length of the CDR3 is 15 residues. J gave up 5 bases and V 4 bases, and 9 bases lay outside the gene matches. This chain's CDR3 is CASSRYWDREHEQYF. The CDR3 region has the DNA TGCGCCAGCAGCCGATATTGGGACAGGGAACACGAGCAGTACTTC.

This clonotype appeared a few times. The chain links TRBV5-1 to TRBJ2-3; D is uncertain. The CDR3 is 13 amino acids. V was cut by 2 bases and J by 4 bases, with 8 bases left in between. Germline-derived CDR1 and CDR2 are SGHRS and YFSETQ. In nucleotides, the CDR3 is TGCGCCAGCAGCTTAACAAACCCAGATACGCAGTATTTT. It codes for CASSLTNPDTQYF.

This clonotype showed up just a few times. The chain links TRBV6-6 to TRBJ2-5; the match to TRBD1 covers 7 bases. The germline V gene has CDR1 MNHNY and CDR2 SVGAGI (reference sequence). This CDR3 is built from 13 residues. V lost 6 bases to trimming and J lost 3 bases; unmatched junction nucleotides: 4. CDR3 coding DNA: TGTGCCAGCAGGGGGACAGAGGAAGAGACCCAGTACTTC. Residues: CASRGTEEETQYF.

This clonotype has more than one count but fewer than ten. This chain connects TRBV15 to TRBJ1-2, with 10 positions matching TRBD1. Per germline, CDR1 LNHNV and CDR2 YYDKDF (reference sequence). This CDR3 has 19 residues. V shed 1 base, J shed 4 bases, and the junction held 15 bases outside the gene matches. DNA of the CDR3: TGTGCCACCAGCAGAGCGTCGGGCTTGACAGGGGGCGACGGCTATGGCTACACCTTC. Translation gives CATSRASGLTGGDGYGYTF.

This clonotype was detected a few times. The V gene is TRBV10-3, the J gene TRBJ1-1; 7 nucleotides agree with TRBD1. This CDR3 is 13 amino acids long. V was clipped by 6 bases and J by 6 bases; unmatched bases: 7. Germline values: CDR1 ENHRY, CDR2 SYGVKD. The CDR3 nucleotides read TGTGCCATCAGCTATAACAGGGGCGCTGAAGCTTTCTTT. Its translation is CAISYNRGAEAFF.

The rearrangement joins TRBV6-6 to TRBJ1-2; D is uncertain. The CDR3 has 16 residues. Trimming removed 0 bases at V and 4 bases at J, with 15 bases between. Germline assignment: CDR1 MNHNY and CDR2 SVGAGI (reference sequence). The CDR3 reads CASSYSPLTQSYGYTF. CDR3 nucleotides: TGTGCCAGCAGTTACTCACCCCTCACACAGTCCTATGGCTACACCTTC.

This chain connects TRBV20-1 to TRBJ1-3, with a possible D match to TRBD1 (5 bases). This CDR3 region has 15 residues. Germline V gives CDR1 DFQATT, CDR2 SNEGSKA (reference sequence). Trimming stripped 1 base from V and 2 bases from J, with 12 bases between. CDR3 sequence reads: CSARVARDAGNTIYF. The CDR3 nucleotides read TGCAGTGCTAGAGTCGCAAGGGACGCTGGAAACACCATATATTTT.

This clonotype occurred a few times. This rearrangement joins TRBV4-2 to TRBJ1-1, with D perhaps TRBD1 (6 bases). Germline-derived CDR1 and CDR2 are LGHNA and YNFKEQ. V lost 0 bases and J 1 base, leaving 12 bases between the germline ends. This CDR3 is 16 amino acids long. The CDR3 bases are TGTGCCAGCAGCCAAGAGGGGACAAATCGGAACACTGAAGCTTTCTTT. Its protein is CASSQEGTNRNTEAFF.

This chain connects TRBV5-1 to TRBJ1-1; TRBD1 might be the D (6 bases). Per germline, CDR1 SGHRS and CDR2 YFSETQ. Trimming stripped 4 bases from V and 2 bases from J, with 15 bases between. This CDR3 has 15 amino acids. The CDR3 loop reads CASSVGQIVNTEAFF. The CDR3, as DNA: TGCGCCAGCAGCGTAGGACAGATAGTAAACACTGAAGCTTTCTTT. Variable domain in full (rest from reference TRBV5-1 and TRBJ1-1): KAGVTQTPRYLIKTRGQQVTLSCSPISGHRSVSWYQQTPGQGLQFLFEYFSETQRNKGNFPGRFSGRQFSNSRSEMNVSTLELGDSALYLCASSVGQIVNTEAFFGQGTRLTVV.

CDR3 bases: TGTGCCAGCAGTTTATCGACCCGCACTGAAGCTTTCTTT. Protein product: CASSLSTRTEAFF. The chain has TRBV28 and TRBJ1-1, with D uncertain. V was shortened by 1 base and J by 4 bases, with 7 bases between the two germline ends. Germline-derived CDR1 and CDR2 are MDHEN and SYDVKM. This CDR3 spans 13 amino acids.

A single count supports this clonotype. The gene calls are TRBV7-9 and TRBJ1-6; TRBD1 is a possible D gene (6 bases). V was shortened by 4 bases and J by 11 bases, with 18 bases between the two germline ends. Per the germline V gene, CDR1 is SEHNR and CDR2 is FQNEAQ (reference sequence). This CDR3 is 15 amino acids long. CDR3: CASSSTGKKGAPLHF. CDR3 bases: TGTGCCAGCAGCTCTACAGGGAAAAAAGGGGCACCCCTCCACTTT.

This chain uses TRBV5-1 with TRBJ1-1, with TRBD1 as a possible D gene (6 bases). The germline CDR1 and CDR2 sequences are SGHRS and YFSETQ. V lost 1 base and J 7 bases, leaving 17 bases between the germline ends. The CDR3 covers 15 residues. CDR3 DNA: TGCGCCAGCAGCTTGATTCAGGGGAAAGGCATTGAAGCTTTCTTT. It translates to CASSLIQGKGIEAFF.

A note on this clonotype: A much larger clone sits a single nucleotide away, making a read error possible. This chain joins TRBV20-1 and TRBJ2-7; possible D gene TRBD1, 6 bases. The CDR3 contains 14 residues. Germline V CDR1 and CDR2: DFQATT, SNEGSKA (reference sequence). The V and J ends lost 4 bases and 3 bases respectively, with 16 bases between them. CDR3 nucleotide sequence: TGCAGTGCTAACTCACCGATAGGGGGCTACGAGCAGTACTTC. Its protein is CSANSPIGGYEQYF.

This clonotype was seen a handful of times. CDR3 sequence reads: CASSLGGEDYEQYF. The CDR3 nucleotides read TGTGCCAGCAGCTTGGGAGGGGAGGACTACGAGCAGTACTTC. This chain links TRBV5-5 with TRBJ2-7; perhaps TRBD2 as D (6 bases). Between the trimmed V and J ends, which lost 0 bases and 3 bases, there was a span of 10 bases. The CDR3 is 14 residues long. Germline V gene lookup returns CDR1 SGHKS and CDR2 YYEKEE (reference sequence).